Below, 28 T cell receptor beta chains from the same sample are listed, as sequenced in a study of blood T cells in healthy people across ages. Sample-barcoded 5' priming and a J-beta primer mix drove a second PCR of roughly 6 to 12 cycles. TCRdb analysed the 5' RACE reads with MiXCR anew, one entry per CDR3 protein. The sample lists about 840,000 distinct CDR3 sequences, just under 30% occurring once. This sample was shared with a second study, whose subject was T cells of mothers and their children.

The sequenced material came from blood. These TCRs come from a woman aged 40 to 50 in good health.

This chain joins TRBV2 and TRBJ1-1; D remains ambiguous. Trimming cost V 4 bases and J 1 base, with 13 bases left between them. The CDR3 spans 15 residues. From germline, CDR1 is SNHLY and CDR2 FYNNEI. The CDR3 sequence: CASSGDPAANTEAFF. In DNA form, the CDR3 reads TGTGCCAGCAGTGGGGATCCAGCCGCGAACACTGAAGCTTTCTTT.

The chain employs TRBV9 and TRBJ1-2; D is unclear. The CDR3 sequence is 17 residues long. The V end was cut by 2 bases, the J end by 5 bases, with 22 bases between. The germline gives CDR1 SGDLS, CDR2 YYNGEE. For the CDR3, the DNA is TGTGCCAGCAGCGTTAGCGCGGCGGACGCGTACCAATATGGCTACACCTTC. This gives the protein CASSVSAADAYQYGYTF. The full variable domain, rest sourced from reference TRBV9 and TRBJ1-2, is DSGVTQTPKHLITATGQRVTLRCSPRSGDLSVYWYQQSLDQGLQFLIQYYNGEERAKGNILERFSAQQFPDLHSELNLSSLELGDSALYFCASSVSAADAYQYGYTFGSGTRLTVV.

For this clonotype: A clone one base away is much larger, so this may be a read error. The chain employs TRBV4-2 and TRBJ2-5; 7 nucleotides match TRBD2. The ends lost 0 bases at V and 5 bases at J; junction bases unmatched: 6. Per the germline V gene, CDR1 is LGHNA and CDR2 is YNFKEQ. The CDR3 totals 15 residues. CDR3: CASSQEGGFRETQYF. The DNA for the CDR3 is TGTGCCAGCAGCCAAGAGGGGGGGTTTCGGGAGACCCAGTACTTC.

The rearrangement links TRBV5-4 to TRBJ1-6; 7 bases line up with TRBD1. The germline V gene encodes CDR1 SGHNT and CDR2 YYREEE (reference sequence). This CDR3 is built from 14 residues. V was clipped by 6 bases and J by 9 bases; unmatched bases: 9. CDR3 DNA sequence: TGTGCCAGCACCTCCGGGACAGAGCGTTCACCCCTCCACTTT. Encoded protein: CASTSGTERSPLHF.

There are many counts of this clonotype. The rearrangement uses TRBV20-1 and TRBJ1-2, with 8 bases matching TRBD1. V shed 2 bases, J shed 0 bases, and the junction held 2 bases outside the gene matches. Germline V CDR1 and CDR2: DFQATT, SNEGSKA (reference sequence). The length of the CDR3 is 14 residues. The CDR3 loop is CSARKDRANYGYTF. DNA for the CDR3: TGCAGTGCTAGAAAGGACAGGGCTAACTATGGCTACACCTTC.

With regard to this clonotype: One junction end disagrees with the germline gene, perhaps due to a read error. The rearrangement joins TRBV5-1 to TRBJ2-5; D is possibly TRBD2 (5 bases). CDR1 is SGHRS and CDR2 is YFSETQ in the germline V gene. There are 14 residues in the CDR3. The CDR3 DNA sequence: TGCGCCAGCGGCTTGGCGGGCGTCCAAGAGACCCAGTACTTC. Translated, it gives CASGLAGVQETQYF.

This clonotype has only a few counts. CDR3 DNA: TGTGCCAGCAGTTGGAACCTAGCGGGGGGGAGCAATGAGCAGTTCTTC. It is translated as CASSWNLAGGSNEQFF. V and J are TRBV6-5 and TRBJ2-1, with 12 bases lining up with TRBD2. Germline assignment: CDR1 MNHEY and CDR2 SVGAGI. V shed 4 bases, J shed 6 bases, and the junction held 7 bases outside the gene matches. The CDR3 is 16 residues long.

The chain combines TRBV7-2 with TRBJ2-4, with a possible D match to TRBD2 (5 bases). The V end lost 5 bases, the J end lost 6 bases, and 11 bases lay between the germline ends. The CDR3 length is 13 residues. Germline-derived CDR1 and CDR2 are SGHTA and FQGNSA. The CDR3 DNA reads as TGTGCCAGCAGCACGGACCGGGGAAACATTCAGTACTTC. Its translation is CASSTDRGNIQYF.

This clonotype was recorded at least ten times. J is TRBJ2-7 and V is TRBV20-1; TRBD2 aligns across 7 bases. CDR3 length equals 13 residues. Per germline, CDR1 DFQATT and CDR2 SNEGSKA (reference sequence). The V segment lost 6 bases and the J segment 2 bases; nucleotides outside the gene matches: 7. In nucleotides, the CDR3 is TGCAGTGCCTCTACCGGGGGGACCTACGAGCAGTACTTC. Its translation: CSASTGGTYEQYF.

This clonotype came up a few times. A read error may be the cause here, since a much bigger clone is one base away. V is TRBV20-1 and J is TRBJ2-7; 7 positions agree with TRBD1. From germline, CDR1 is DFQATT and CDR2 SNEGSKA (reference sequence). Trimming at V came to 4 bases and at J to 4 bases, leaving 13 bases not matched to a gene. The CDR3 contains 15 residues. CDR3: CSAMTAGGFRYEQYF. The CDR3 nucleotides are TGCAGTGCTATGACAGCAGGGGGTTTTCGGTACGAGCAGTACTTC.

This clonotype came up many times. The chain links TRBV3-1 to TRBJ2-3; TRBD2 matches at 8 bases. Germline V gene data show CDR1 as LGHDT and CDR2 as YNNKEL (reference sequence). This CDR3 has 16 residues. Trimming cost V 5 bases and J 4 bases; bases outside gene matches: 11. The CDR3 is CASSSPGLVGPDTQYF. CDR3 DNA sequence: TGTGCCAGCAGCTCTCCGGGACTAGTAGGCCCAGATACGCAGTATTTT.

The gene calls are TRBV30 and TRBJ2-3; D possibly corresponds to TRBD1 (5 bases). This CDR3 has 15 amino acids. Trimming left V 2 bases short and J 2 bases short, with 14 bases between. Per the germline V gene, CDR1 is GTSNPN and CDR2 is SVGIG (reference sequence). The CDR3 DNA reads TGTGCCTGGAGTCCGGAGACAGCCCACACAGATACGCAGTATTTT. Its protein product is CAWSPETAHTDTQYF.

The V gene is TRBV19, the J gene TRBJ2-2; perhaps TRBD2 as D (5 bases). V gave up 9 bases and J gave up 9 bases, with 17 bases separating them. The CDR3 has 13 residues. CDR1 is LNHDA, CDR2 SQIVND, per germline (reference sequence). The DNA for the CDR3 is TGTGCCAGCACGCGGGTCTTGTCCCGGGAGCTGTTTTTT. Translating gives CASTRVLSRELFF.

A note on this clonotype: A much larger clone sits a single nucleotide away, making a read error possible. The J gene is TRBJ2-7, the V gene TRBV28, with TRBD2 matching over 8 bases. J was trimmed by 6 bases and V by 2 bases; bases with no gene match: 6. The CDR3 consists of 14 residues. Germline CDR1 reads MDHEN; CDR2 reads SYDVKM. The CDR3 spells CASSLGLASCEQYF. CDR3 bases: TGTGCCAGCAGTTTAGGACTAGCCAGCTGCGAGCAGTACTTC.

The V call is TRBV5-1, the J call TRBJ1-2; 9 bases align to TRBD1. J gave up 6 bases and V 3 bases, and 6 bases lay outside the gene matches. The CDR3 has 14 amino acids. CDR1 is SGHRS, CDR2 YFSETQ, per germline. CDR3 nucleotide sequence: TGCGCCAGCAGCTCACCGGGACAGGGCCATGGCTACACCTTC. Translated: CASSSPGQGHGYTF.

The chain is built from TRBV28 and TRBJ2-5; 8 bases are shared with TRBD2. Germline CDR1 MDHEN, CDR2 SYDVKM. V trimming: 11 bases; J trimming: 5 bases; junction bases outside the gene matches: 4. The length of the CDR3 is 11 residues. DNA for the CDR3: TGTGCCGCGCGGGGGGTCGAGACCCAGTACTTC. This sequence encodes CAARGVETQYF.

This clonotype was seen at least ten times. Here the CDR3 reads CASSLRARSNTGELFF. In DNA form, the CDR3 reads TGTGCCAGCAGCTTAAGGGCCAGGTCGAACACCGGGGAGCTGTTTTTT. The J gene is TRBJ2-2, the V gene TRBV7-3, with D unclear. This CDR3 has 16 amino acids. Between the trimmed V and J ends, which lost 1 base and 0 bases, there was a span of 9 bases. Per the germline V gene, CDR1 is SGHTA and CDR2 is FQGTGA.

The CDR3 here is CSVRQGAPGNEQFF. CDR3 sequence (DNA): TGCAGCGTACGACAGGGGGCGCCCGGCAATGAGCAGTTCTTC. J is TRBJ2-1 and V is TRBV29-1; 10 nucleotides agree with TRBD1. The V segment lost 6 bases and the J segment 6 bases; nucleotides outside the gene matches: 8. The CDR3 extends over 14 amino acids. Germline CDR1 SQVTM, CDR2 ANQGSEA.

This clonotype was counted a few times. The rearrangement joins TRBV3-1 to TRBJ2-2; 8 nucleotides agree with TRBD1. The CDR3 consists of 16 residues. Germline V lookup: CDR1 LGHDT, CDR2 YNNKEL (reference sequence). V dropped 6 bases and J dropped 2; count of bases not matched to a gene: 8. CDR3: CASRPPGQVNTGELFF. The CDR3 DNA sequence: TGTGCCAGCAGGCCACCGGGACAGGTTAACACCGGGGAGCTGTTTTTT.

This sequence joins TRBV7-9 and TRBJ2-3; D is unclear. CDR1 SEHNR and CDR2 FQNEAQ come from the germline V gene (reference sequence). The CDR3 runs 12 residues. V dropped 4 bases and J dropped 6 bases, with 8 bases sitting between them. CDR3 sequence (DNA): TGTGCCAGCAGCTCCGAGTGGGATACGCAGTATTTT. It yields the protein CASSSEWDTQYF.

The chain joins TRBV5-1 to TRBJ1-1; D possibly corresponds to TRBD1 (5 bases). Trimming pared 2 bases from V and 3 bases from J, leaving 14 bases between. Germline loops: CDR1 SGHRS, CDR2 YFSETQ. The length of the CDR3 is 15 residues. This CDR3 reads CASSFDGARYTEAFF. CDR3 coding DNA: TGCGCCAGCAGCTTTGACGGGGCCCGGTACACTGAAGCTTTCTTT.

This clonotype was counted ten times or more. CDR3 loop: CASREQHNEQFF. CDR3 in DNA: TGTGCCAGCAGAGAGCAACACAATGAGCAGTTCTTC. The chain links TRBV28 to TRBJ2-1; D is undetermined. The CDR3 runs to 12 residues. The V end was cut by 6 bases, the J end by 5 bases, with 8 bases between. CDR1 is MDHEN, CDR2 SYDVKM, per germline.

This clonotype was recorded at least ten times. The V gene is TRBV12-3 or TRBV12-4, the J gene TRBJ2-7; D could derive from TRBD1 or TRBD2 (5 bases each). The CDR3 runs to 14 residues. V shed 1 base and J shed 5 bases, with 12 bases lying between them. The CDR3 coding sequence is TGTGCCAGCAGTTTAGGGAGAGGGGCCCACGAGCAGTACTTC. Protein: CASSLGRGAHEQYF.

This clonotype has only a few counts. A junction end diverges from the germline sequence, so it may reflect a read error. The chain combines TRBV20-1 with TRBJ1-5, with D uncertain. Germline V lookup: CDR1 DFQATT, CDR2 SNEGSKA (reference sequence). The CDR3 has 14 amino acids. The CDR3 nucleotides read TGCAGTGTTAGAGATGCAGGCTTTAATCAGCCCCAGCATTTT. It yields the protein CSVRDAGFNQPQHF.

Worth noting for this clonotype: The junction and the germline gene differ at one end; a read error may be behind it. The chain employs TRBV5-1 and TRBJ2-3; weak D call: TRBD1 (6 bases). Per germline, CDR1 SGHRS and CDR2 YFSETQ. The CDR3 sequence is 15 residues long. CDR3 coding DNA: TGCGCCAACAGCCCCGGGACACTTCACACAGATACGCAGTATTTT. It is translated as CANSPGTLHTDTQYF.

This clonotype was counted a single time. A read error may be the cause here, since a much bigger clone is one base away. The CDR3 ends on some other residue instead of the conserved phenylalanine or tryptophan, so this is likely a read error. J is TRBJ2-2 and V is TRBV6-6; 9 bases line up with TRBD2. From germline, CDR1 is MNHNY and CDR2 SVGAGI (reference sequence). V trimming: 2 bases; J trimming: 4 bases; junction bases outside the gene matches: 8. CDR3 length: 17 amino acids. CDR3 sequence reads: CASSYTAGTSITGELFL. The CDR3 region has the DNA TGTGCCAGCAGTTACACCGCCGGGACTAGCATCACCGGGGAGCTGTTTTTG.

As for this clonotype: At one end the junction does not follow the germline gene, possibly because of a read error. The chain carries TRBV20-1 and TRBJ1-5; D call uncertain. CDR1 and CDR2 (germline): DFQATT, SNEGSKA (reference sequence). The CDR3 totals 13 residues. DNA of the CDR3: TGCAGTGCGAGAGGTTACCAGGATCAGCCCCAGCATTTT. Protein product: CSARGYQDQPQHF.

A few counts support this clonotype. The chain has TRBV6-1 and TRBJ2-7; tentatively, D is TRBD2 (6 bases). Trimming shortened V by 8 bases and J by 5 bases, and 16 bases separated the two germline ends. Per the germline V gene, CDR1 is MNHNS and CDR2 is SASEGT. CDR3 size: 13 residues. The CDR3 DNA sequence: TGTGCCAGCCAACAAACGGAGGGCCACGAGCAGTACTTC. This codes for CASQQTEGHEQYF.